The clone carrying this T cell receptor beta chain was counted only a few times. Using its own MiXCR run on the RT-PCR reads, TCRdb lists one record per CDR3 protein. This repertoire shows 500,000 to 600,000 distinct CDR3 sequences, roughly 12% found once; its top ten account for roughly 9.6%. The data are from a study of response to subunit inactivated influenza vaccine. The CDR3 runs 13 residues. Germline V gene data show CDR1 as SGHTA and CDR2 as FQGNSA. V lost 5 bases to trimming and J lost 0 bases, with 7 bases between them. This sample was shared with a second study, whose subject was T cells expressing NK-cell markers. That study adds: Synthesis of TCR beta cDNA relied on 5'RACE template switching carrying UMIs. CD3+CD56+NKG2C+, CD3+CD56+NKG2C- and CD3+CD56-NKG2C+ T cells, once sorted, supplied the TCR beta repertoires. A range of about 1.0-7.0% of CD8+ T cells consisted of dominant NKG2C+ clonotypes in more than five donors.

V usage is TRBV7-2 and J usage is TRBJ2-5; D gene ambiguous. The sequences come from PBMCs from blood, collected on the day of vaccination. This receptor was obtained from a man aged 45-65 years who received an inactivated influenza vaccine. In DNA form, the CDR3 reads TGTGCCAGCAGCACAGCATACCAAGAGACCCAGTACTTC. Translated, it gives CASSTAYQETQYF. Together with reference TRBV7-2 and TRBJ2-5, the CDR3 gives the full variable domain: GAGVSQSPSNKVTEKGKDVELRCDPISGHTALYWYRQSLGQGLEFLIYFQGNSAPDKSGLPSDRFSAERTGGSVSTLTIQRTQQEDSAVYLCASSTAYQETQYFGPGTRLLVL.